The present T cell receptor (beta chain) was sequenced within a study of cytomegalovirus exposure and HLA in healthy donors (dated by TCRdb to 2015 to 2018). Broadly, across the study: According to an earlier analysis of 550 to 700 of the donors, about 179 million T cells yielded roughly 100 million unique TCR beta sequences and 276 Gb of sequence data. Roughly 300 gigabases of sequencing data and around 88 million unique TCR sequences made up an early release that covered 500 to 700 HLA-typed donors. Of the 300 to 450 genotyped donors, 70% to 90% were placed in the genetic ancestry cluster associated with self-reported Caucasian donors. The study aimed to test whether signatures of past pathogen exposure could be identified by cataloging public T cell receptors. Using immunosequencing, the study profiled T cell repertoires from 550 to 750 subjects and related those repertoires to cytomegalovirus serostatus. In addition to the first cohort of roughly 670 subjects, a separate validation cohort of approximately 130 different subjects was used. To predict cytomegalovirus infection status, the study brought together high-throughput TCR immunosequencing, statistical association of individual TCRs with disease status, and machine learning. In a later analysis, previously published TCR beta repertoires from about 640 donors were re-analyzed and high-resolution HLA genotyping was added so that TCR occurrence patterns could be studied. The later analysis used no new phenotypic data to find candidate immune exposures, relying instead on TCR beta sequences and their occurrence across donors. To decide whether each TCR beta V gene segment behaved as functional or pseudogenic, an earlier analysis of some 570 of the donors relied on high-throughput TCR beta sequencing. Donor age, sex, ethnicity and CMV serostatus were collected together with the repertoire data. A later genetic analysis used genome-wide SNP genotypes for about 65% of the 666 donors, treating that subset as a discovery cohort. All discovery cohort repertoires had been generated using a single sequencing platform. Both class I and class II loci were covered by HLA typing, at four-digit resolution. Typing coverage varied by locus: about 620-640 donors for A, B, C, DRB1 and DQB1; approximately 500 for DQA1; more than 600 for DPA1; 450 to 480 for DPB1. About five DR-DQ haplotypes were handled as single units for association and clustering, since linkage in the cohort was strong. Among about 360 genotyped donors of the cohort, an average of roughly 240,000 unique TCR beta nucleotide sequences were sequenced per donor, roughly 20% of them non-productive. The full study reports these points: The presence/absence analyses assumed that sequencing depth was roughly uniform across donors, and that assumption may not be true. In a later analysis, HLA-associated TCR beta chains showed more clonal expansion and lower generation probabilities than non-associated chains that were equally common. Assigning TCR associations to individual alleles was difficult when HLA alleles, especially DR and DQ, strongly co-occurred. The earlier analysis of a few hundred of the donors excluded fewer than 20 rarely observed V segments, including chromosome 9 orphons, because counts were too low. Correlated functional status among segregating V segments might reflect linkage disequilibrium, but an unknown experimental factor could not be ruled out. A further reported finding was that TCR beta sequences accurately predicted the HLA-A and HLA-B alleles for most subjects in the first cohort. In a later genetic analysis, a missense DCLRE1C variant was associated with V-gene and J-gene trimming of TCR beta chains, and the association was replicated in an independent cohort. In a later analysis, some 17,000 TCR beta sequences were associated with specific HLA alleles at a false discovery rate of 0.05. While some public TCRs were present in many individuals, most TCR sequences turned up only very rarely across donors. In a later analysis, most CMV-associated TCR beta chains were found to appear HLA-restricted, with HLA associations seemingly driven largely by CMV exposure. According to a later analysis, TCR association rates differed among HLA loci, with DRB1 alleles showing the most associated TCRs and HLA-C alleles showing the fewest. In both the original and validation cohorts, the classifier was reported to diagnose cytomegalovirus status with high specificity and sensitivity. Several of the top co-occurrence clusters appeared to be linked to parvovirus B19, influenza, CMV and Epstein-Barr virus, according to a later analysis. The cohort was sequenced for TCR beta chains only, and without alpha or paired-chain data the features that could be detected were limited. For the cohort, immune exposure information was limited to CMV serostatus. The authors suggested that the approach could potentially be generalized to other disease states and immunological phenotypes. In a later genetic analysis, fewer N-insertions in productive TCRs were reported among donors in an Asian-associated ancestry cluster than the roughly 700-donor mean. In vitro tests confirmed that three of the cytomegalovirus-associated TCR beta chains recognize cytomegalovirus antigens. Broadly in line with IMGT annotations, most TCR beta V segments showed up in productive rearrangements about 90% or about 30% of the time in an earlier analysis of a few hundred of the donors. Because HLA typing was missing for some donors at each locus, association tests included only the typed subset. The study gave a list of under 200 TCR beta chains associated with cytomegalovirus. The sequencing pipeline was judged likely to have produced a cluster of highly shared sequence variants as a technical artifact. The 87-base-pair reads could not distinguish some IMGT-functional V segments, including TRBV6-2 and TRBV6-3, so those segments were excluded.

A note on this clone: Its antigen is not yet known. No qualities accompany the bases; no much larger clone lies one base away.

Reading the germline V gene (reference sequence) gives CDR1 SEHNR and CDR2 FQNEAQ. Here V drops 0 bases and J drops 3 bases, and the junction holds 7 bases not matched to any gene. The CDR3 contains 17 residues, cysteine and phenylalanine counted. Only the CDR3 DNA stays, 51 bases, in frame from base 1. In total, over 600 healthy bone marrow donors made up the cohort. All cohort members were sampled while nominally healthy, although unrecorded immune exposures were likely present. The donor was CMV seropositive and was included in the group of 289 seropositive cohort members. A peripheral blood sample was provided by each donor, and peripheral blood mononuclear cells were used for TCR beta sequencing. The Qiagen DNeasy Blood Extraction Kit was used to extract genomic DNA from the blood cell samples. The library was generated by the immunoSEQ multiplex PCR assay. For the multiplex PCR, a mixture combining 60 forward primers for TCR Vbeta segments and 13 reverse primers for TCR Jbeta segments was used. The CDR3 region of rearranged TCR beta genes was amplified from genomic DNA with a multiplex PCR assay. The amplified TCR beta libraries were sequenced on the Illumina HiSeq System as 87-base-pair reads. The published analysis was carried out like this. In a later analysis, tens of millions of unique TCR beta chains were counted across the 666 repertoires, and approximately 11 million of these chains were shared by at least two donors. Raw reads were error-corrected and collapsed into unique sequences with a nearest-neighbor algorithm that merged closely related sequences to remove PCR and sequencing errors. V, D and J gene segments were assigned by aligning CDR3 sequences to IMGT reference sequences. For a sequence to be retained, a match of at least six nucleotides to both a V gene segment and a J gene segment was required. Rearrangements were classified as productive when the CDR3 lacked stop codons and remained in frame with V and J, and all other rearrangements were classified as non-productive. Following IMGT convention, CDR3 was defined as the stretch from the second conserved V-encoded cysteine up to the conserved J-encoded phenylalanine. In an earlier analysis of around 640 of the donors, sequences lacking an unambiguous match to a single V gene segment were excluded. An earlier analysis of some 500 of the donors classified V segments as functional when productive rearrangements were above 56.7% and as segregating when the standard deviation between donors was above 5%. To diagnose cytomegalovirus status from the catalog of TCR beta chain sequences, a statistical classification framework was built. A later analysis assigned V and J genes by comparing TCR nucleotide sequences with IMGT/GENE-DB human TR gene sequences. The TCRdist pipeline was used in a later analysis to assign CDR3 sequences and most-parsimonious VDJ recombination scenarios. In a later analysis, every TCR beta chain was defined by the combination of its CDR3 amino acid sequence and its V-gene family, and reads without a unique V-gene family were dropped. A later analysis removed 600 or so highly shared, low-generation-probability nucleotide sequences to deal with suspected cross-contamination and a sequencing artifact. A later analysis calculated a clonal expansion index for each public chain from normalized within-repertoire ranks of inferred template counts. Generation probabilities in a later analysis came from a VDJ recombination model fitted to out-of-frame rearrangements, and those results were checked against IGoR. In a later analysis, TCR-TCR, TCR-HLA and TCR-CMV co-occurrence was scored with hypergeometric tests, and a repertoire-size bias correction was applied to TCR pairs. To estimate false discovery rates, a later analysis permuted the HLA or CMV assignments 20 times. In a later analysis, co-occurring TCRs were grouped using DBSCAN, and TCRdist sequence similarity was added for clustering within HLA-allele-positive subsets. Co-occurrence clustering excluded repertoires with fewer than 30,000 or more than 120,000 public chains, plus five with anomalous nucleotide sharing. Held by TCRdb, this immuneACCESS table contains in-frame sequences only and omits some clones. Under half of the omission traces to an unresolved V gene where checked; the cause of the rest is unknown. From that table come the V and J calls and clone size; the DNA was used to work out D and trimming. For this sample the table gives some 77,000 clones, of which 79% were detected only once. Of the sample, roughly a fifth falls within the top ten clones.

The sample consisted of PBMCs. The clonotype originates from a woman between 40 and 50 years old in good health and CMV-seropositive. The chain links TRBV7-9 with TRBJ1-5, and 8 junctional nucleotides match TRBD1. Here is the DNA: TGTGCCAGCAGCTTAGCCGCCGGGACAGGACCCAATCAGCCCCAGCATTTT. This encodes CASSLAAGTGPNQPQHF.